This TCR beta chain was captured by sequencing in a study of beta chain features in type 1 diabetes. Purity exceeded 98% in all sorted populations. All of the isolated RNA was reverse transcribed, so expressed TCRB transcripts were sequenced. The repertoire was sequenced with immunoSEQ multiplex PCR; TCRdb's copy has only in-frame clones and lacks some. The sample shows about 340,000 clones, roughly 8% of them seen only once. The germline CDR1 and CDR2 sequences are SSHAT and FNYEAQ (reference sequence). The CDR3 contains 14 residues. There are a few counts of this clone. Its matching antigen is unknown. The junction shows a germline mismatch at one end, possibly a read error. The study's findings and limits: Significant though moderate, a shortening of TCRB CDR3s appeared in all four CD4+ subsets of Type 1 diabetes patients. Amplification by PCR could prefer shorter templates, with the same effect in patients and controls. Fewer junction insertions and more nucleotide deletions appeared in type 1 diabetes patients.

The chain couples TRBV7-7 to TRBJ2-5; D is possibly TRBD1 or TRBD2 (5 bases each). The receptor was derived from a woman aged 18 to 35 in good health. The sequencing sample was made of central memory CD4+ T cells from blood. CDR3 residues: CASSSDGGRGTQYF. CDR3 DNA sequence: TGTGCTAGCAGCTCCGATGGGGGTCGGGGGACCCAGTACTTC.